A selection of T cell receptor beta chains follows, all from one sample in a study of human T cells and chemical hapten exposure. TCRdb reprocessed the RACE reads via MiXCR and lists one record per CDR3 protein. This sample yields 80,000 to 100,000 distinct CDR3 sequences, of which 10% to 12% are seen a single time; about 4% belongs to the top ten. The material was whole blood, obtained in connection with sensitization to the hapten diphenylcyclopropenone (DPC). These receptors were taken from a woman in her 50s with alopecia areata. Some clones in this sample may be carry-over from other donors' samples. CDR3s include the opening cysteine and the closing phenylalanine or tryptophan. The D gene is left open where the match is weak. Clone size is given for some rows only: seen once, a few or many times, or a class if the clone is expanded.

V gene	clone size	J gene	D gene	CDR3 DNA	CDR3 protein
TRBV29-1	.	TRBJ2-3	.	TGCAGCGTTAGGAGGGGCACAGATACGCAGTATTTT	CSVRRGTDTQYF
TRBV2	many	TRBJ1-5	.	TGTGCCAGCGGTAGGGATTCGGATCAGCCCCAGCATTTT	CASGRDSDQPQHF
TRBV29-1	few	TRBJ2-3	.	TGCAGCGTTGAAGAAGGACTATTCACAGATACGCAGTATTTT	CSVEEGLFTDTQYF
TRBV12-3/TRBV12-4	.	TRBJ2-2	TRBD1	TGTGCCAGCAGTTTGACAGGGGGCACCGGGGAGCTGTTTTTT	CASSLTGGTGELFF
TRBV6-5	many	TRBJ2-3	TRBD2	TGTGCCAGCACCGAAAGCGGGAGGGGCACAGATACGCAGTATTTT	CASTESGRGTDTQYF
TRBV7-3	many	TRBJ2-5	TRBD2	TGTGCCAGCAGCTTAGACGGGAGGTGGCAAGAGACCCAGTACTTC	CASSLDGRWQETQYF
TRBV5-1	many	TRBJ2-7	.	TGCGCCAGCAGCTTGGGGGGCCCACAGGGTTCGAGCTCCTACGAGCAGTACTTC	CASSLGGPQGSSSYEQYF
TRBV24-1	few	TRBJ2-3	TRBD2	TGTGCCACCAGTGCGGGACTAACACAGAGCACAGATACGCAGTATTTT	CATSAGLTQSTDTQYF
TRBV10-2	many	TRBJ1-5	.	TGCGCCAGCAGTGACGCAGGGGCCAAACTGCCCCAGCATTTT	CASSDAGAKLPQHF
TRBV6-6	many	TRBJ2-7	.	TGTGCCAGCAGTTACAGCGGAGCCAGCTCCTACGAGCAGTACTTC	CASSYSGASSYEQYF
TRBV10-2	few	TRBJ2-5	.	TGCGCCAGCAGTGAGTTGAGGAGGCTGAACAGGGACCAGTACTTC	CASSELRRLNRDQYF
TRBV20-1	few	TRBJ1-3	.	TGCAGTGCTTCAATGGGGGGAAACACCATATATTTT	CSASMGGNTIYF
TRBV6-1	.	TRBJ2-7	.	TGTGCCAGCAGTGAACAGGTTTACGAGCAGTACTTC	CASSEQVYEQYF
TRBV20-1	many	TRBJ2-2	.	TGCAGTGCTAGCCCCCGGGACAACACCGGGGAGCTGTTTTTT	CSASPRDNTGELFF
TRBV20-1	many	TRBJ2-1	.	TGCAGTGCTAGACCCTCCTCTTACAATGAGCAGTTCTTC	CSARPSSYNEQFF
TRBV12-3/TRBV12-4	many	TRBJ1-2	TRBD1	TGTGCCAGCAGTTTGGGGGACAGGGCTTATGGCTACACCTTC	CASSLGDRAYGYTF
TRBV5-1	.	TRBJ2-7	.	TGCGCCAGCAGCCCTATGCGGACAGGGGTCGCTAGCGGGAACGAGCAGTACTTC	CASSPMRTGVASGNEQYF
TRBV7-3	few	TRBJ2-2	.	TGTGCCAGCAGCTTAAACATGCGCGGGGAGCTGTTTTTT	CASSLNMRGELFF
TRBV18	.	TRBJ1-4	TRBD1	TGTGCCAGCTCACCACGGGACAGGGGGCGAAGTGAAAAACTGTTTTTT	CASSPRDRGRSEKLFF
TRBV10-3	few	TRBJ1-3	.	TGTGCCATCAGTGAAGGCAACTCTGGAAACACCATATATTTT	CAISEGNSGNTIYF
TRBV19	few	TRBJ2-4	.	TGTGCCAGTAGTATAAGGACTCCGGAGGCCAAAAACATTCAGTACTTC	CASSIRTPEAKNIQYF
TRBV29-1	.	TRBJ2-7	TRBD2	TGCAGCGTTGCTACTAGCGGGAGTAGGGTGAAAGAGCAGTACTTC	CSVATSGSRVKEQYF
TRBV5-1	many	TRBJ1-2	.	TGCGCCAGCAGCCTTCAGGATACTAACTATGGCTACACCTTC	CASSLQDTNYGYTF
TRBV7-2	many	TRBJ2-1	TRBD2	TGTGCCAGCAGCGTACGACTAGCGGGAGGCCCCTACAATGAGCAGTTCTTC	CASSVRLAGGPYNEQFF
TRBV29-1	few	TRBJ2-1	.	TGCAGCGTTGCCCAGAAGTACAATGAGCAGTTCTTC	CSVAQKYNEQFF
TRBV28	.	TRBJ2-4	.	TGTGCCAGCAGTCCTGGAGGGACGCCCAAAAACATTCAGTACTTC	CASSPGGTPKNIQYF
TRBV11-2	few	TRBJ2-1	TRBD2	TGTGCCAGCAGCTTAGAATTGCTAGCGGGAGTTCGAGATGAGCAGTTCTTC	CASSLELLAGVRDEQFF
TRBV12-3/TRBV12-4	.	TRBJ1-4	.	TGTGCCAGCAGTTTCCCGACGAAGGAAAAACTGTTTTTT	CASSFPTKEKLFF
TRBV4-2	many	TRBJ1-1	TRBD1	TGTGCCAGCAGCCCCCGGACAGGGGGGAACACTGAAGCTTTCTTT	CASSPRTGGNTEAFF
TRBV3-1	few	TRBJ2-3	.	TGTGCCAGCAGCCACGGAGGGGGAGATACGCAGTATTTT	CASSHGGGDTQYF
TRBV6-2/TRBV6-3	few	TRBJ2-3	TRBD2	TGTGCCAGCAGTGTTAGCGGGAGCACAGATACGCAGTATTTT	CASSVSGSTDTQYF
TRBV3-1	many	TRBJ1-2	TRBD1	TGTGCCAGCAGCCCCGGGACAGCCGGGCGAGGCTACACCTTC	CASSPGTAGRGYTF
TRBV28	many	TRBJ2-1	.	TGTGCCAGCAGTTTAACAGGCGGCTACAATGAGCAGTTCTTC	CASSLTGGYNEQFF
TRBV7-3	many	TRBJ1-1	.	TGTGCCAGCAGCTTACAGGGGAACACTGAAGCTTTCTTT	CASSLQGNTEAFF
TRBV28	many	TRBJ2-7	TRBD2	TGTGCCAGCCTAGCGGGGGGGGCGGCCTACGAGCAGTACTTC	CASLAGGAAYEQYF
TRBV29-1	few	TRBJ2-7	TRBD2	TGCAGCGTGCTGGCTAGCGGGACCTCCTACGAGCAGTACTTC	CSVLASGTSYEQYF
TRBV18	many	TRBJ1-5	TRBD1	TGTGCCAGCTCACCACCCGACAGGGGGGATCAGCCCCAGCATTTT	CASSPPDRGDQPQHF
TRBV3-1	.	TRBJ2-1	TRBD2	TGTGCCAGCAGCCAAGAGGCAGCGGGGCGGGGCAATGAGCAGTTCTTC	CASSQEAAGRGNEQFF
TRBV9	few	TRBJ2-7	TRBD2	TGTGCCAGCAGCGCCGGGACTAGCGATACCTACGAGCAGTACTTC	CASSAGTSDTYEQYF
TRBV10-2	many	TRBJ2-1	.	TGCGCCAGCATCGAACACGTGAGCTCCTACAATGAGCAGTTCTTC	CASIEHVSSYNEQFF
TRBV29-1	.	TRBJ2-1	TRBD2	TGCAGCGGGGGGACTAGCGGGAGGCTAAGGGGCTATGAGCAGTTCTTC	CSGGTSGRLRGYEQFF
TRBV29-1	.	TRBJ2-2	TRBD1	TGCAGCGTCTCTATCTCCGGGACAGAGACCGGGGAGCTGTTTTTT	CSVSISGTETGELFF
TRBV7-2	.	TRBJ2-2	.	TGTGCCAGCAGCGTGGCCCCCGGGAACACCGGGGAGCTGTTTTTT	CASSVAPGNTGELFF
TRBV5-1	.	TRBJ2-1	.	TGCGCCAGCAGTACGTCTCCCTCCTACAATGAGCAGTTCTTC	CASSTSPSYNEQFF
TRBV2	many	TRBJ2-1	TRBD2	TGTGCCAGCAGTGGACTAGCCTCCAATGAGCAGTTCTTC	CASSGLASNEQFF